One and the same sample provided the 26 T cell receptor beta chains below, sequenced in a study of a mutant IDH1 vaccine in newly diagnosed glioma. The sample's time point: baseline, week 1 (first vaccination visit). The treatment was: pre-vaccination baseline after standard-of-care therapy. Produced via immunoSEQ multiplex PCR; TCRdb's table is partial and in-frame only. The table lists about 59,000 clones, about 91% of them singletons. The material was PBMCs, obtained from a glioma patient treated with radiotherapy, temozolomide or both. The receptor set was obtained from a man aged 45 to 65 with glioma.

The chain couples TRBV16 to TRBJ2-5; no clear D gene. CDR1 and CDR2 from the germline V gene are KGHSY and FQNENV. The V and J ends lost 2 bases and 4 bases respectively, with 14 bases between them. This CDR3 is built from 15 residues. The CDR3 loop is CASSQHGVSAETQYF. Here the CDR3 DNA reads TGTGCCAGCAGCCAACACGGAGTCTCCGCAGAGACCCAGTACTTC.

By its share, this clone is medium-sized. The V gene is TRBV19, the J gene TRBJ1-5, with D tentatively TRBD1 (6 bases). The germline V gene has CDR1 LNHDA and CDR2 SQIVND (reference sequence). The CDR3 has 12 amino acids. Trimming shortened V by 10 bases and J by 3 bases, and 10 bases separated the two germline ends. DNA for the CDR3: TGTGCCACCCGACAGGACAATCAGCCCCAGCATTTT. Translated: CATRQDNQPQHF.

The chain combines TRBV14 with TRBJ2-3; D is undetermined. Trimming removed 3 bases from V and 6 bases from J, with 10 bases in between. Germline-derived CDR1 and CDR2 are SGHDN and FVKESK. The length of the CDR3 is 13 residues. This CDR3 is CASSQALIDTQYF. CDR3 DNA sequence: TGTGCCAGCAGCCAGGCCCTTATTGATACGCAGTATTTT.

This clone has more than one count but fewer than ten. The chain uses TRBV4-1 and TRBJ1-1; weak D call: TRBD1 (6 bases). Trimming left V 0 bases short and J 3 bases short, with 11 bases between. The germline V gene encodes CDR1 MGHRA and CDR2 YSYEKL. CDR3 length equals 15 residues. The CDR3: CASSQDKGVYTEAFF. In DNA form, the CDR3 reads TGCGCCAGCAGCCAAGATAAGGGGGTGTACACTGAAGCTTTCTTT.

Comment on this clone: The junction differs from germline at one of its ends, possibly a read error. CDR3 region: CASSRTLSSYNEQFF. DNA of the CDR3: TGTGCTAGCAGCCGGACTCTCTCCTCCTACAATGAGCAGTTCTTC. The gene calls are TRBV7-7 and TRBJ2-1; maybe TRBD2 (5 bases). The CDR3 is 15 amino acids. Per the germline V gene, CDR1 is SSHAT and CDR2 is FNYEAQ (reference sequence).

The chain uses TRBV13 and TRBJ1-2, with D uncertain. V was cut by 2 bases and J by 8 bases, with 15 bases left in between. This CDR3 contains 14 residues. Germline V CDR1 and CDR2: PRHDT, FYEKMQ (reference sequence). CDR3 DNA: TGTGCCAGCAGCTTATCGCATAGGGATGTGGGCTACACCTTC. This sequence encodes CASSLSHRDVGYTF.

The chain employs TRBV5-1 and TRBJ2-3; D may be TRBD1 or TRBD2 (5 bases each). This CDR3 is built from 14 residues. Between the trimmed V and J ends, which lost 0 bases and 2 bases, there was a span of 7 bases. CDR1 and CDR2 (germline): SGHRS, YFSETQ. The CDR3 loop is CASSLEGTTDTQYF. The CDR3 DNA reads as TGCGCCAGCAGCTTGGAAGGGACCACAGATACGCAGTATTTT.

This chain joins TRBV18 and TRBJ1-1; no reliable D call. The germline V gene has CDR1 KGHSH and CDR2 LQKENI. This CDR3 has 14 residues. Trimming shortened V by 2 bases and J by 1 base, and 8 bases separated the two germline ends. CDR3 in DNA: TGTGCCAGCTCACCAAAGGGTTCGAACACTGAAGCTTTCTTT. Translated, it gives CASSPKGSNTEAFF.

The chain combines TRBV6-6 with TRBJ1-4; D may be TRBD1 (5 bases). This CDR3 is 14 amino acids long. With 6 bases removed from V and 1 base from J, the gap between germline ends came to 9 bases. The V gene's germline CDR1 is MNHNY and CDR2 SVGAGI (reference sequence). CDR3 protein: CASRGRLTNEKLFF. The CDR3 DNA reads TGTGCCAGCAGGGGGCGATTAACTAATGAAAAACTGTTTTTT.

The chain employs TRBV6-4 and TRBJ1-3; 10 bases line up with TRBD1. The CDR3 loop spans 15 amino acids. Germline-derived CDR1 and CDR2 are MRHNA and SNTAGT. J gave up 4 bases and V 5 bases, and 5 bases lay outside the gene matches. The CDR3 loop is CASSRQGAKGNTIYF. CDR3 DNA: TGTGCCAGCAGTAGACAGGGGGCGAAAGGAAACACCATATATTTT.

The chain recombines TRBV19 with TRBJ2-7, with 8 bases aligning to TRBD1. Germline V gene lookup returns CDR1 LNHDA and CDR2 SQIVND (reference sequence). The CDR3 runs to 14 residues. V shed 5 bases and J 4 bases; nucleotides not matched to a gene: 7. CDR3 nucleotide sequence: TGTGCCAGTAGTCCAGGACAGGGTCCATACGAGCAGTACTTC. Protein product: CASSPGQGPYEQYF.

The chain carries TRBV9 and TRBJ2-7; either TRBD1 or TRBD2 may supply D (5 bases each). With 3 bases removed from V and 0 bases from J, the gap between germline ends came to 10 bases. The CDR3 is 14 amino acids. The V gene's germline CDR1 is SGDLS and CDR2 YYNGEE. The DNA for the CDR3 is TGTGCCAGCAGCGGTGAGGGGATCTCCTACGAGCAGTACTTC. Amino acids: CASSGEGISYEQYF.

CDR3 in DNA: TGTGCCTGGGCCCCCGGGGTAGCGTACGAGCAGTACTTC. Its protein product is CAWAPGVAYEQYF. The rearrangement joins TRBV30 to TRBJ2-7, with D possibly matching TRBD2 (5 bases). There are 13 residues in the CDR3. Germline CDR1 reads GTSNPN; CDR2 reads SVGIG (reference sequence). V was pared by 5 bases and J by 4 bases, with 15 bases between.

The chain employs TRBV29-1 and TRBJ1-1, with 7 nucleotides matching TRBD1. The CDR3 consists of 12 residues. After removal of 7 bases from V and 1 base from J, the junction contained 3 bases not matched to a gene. Germline V gives CDR1 SQVTM, CDR2 ANQGSEA. The DNA for the CDR3 is TGCAGCGCGACAGGGTCGAACACTGAAGCTTTCTTT. Protein product: CSATGSNTEAFF.

V usage is TRBV5-8 and J usage is TRBJ1-1; maybe TRBD1 (6 bases). CDR3 length: 14 amino acids. Looked up from germline, CDR1 is SGHTS and CDR2 is YDEGEE. V was shortened by 0 bases and J by 4 bases, with 10 bases between the two germline ends. DNA of the CDR3: TGTGCCAGCAGCTTGGGGGGGGGCGGCACTGAAGCTTTCTTT. It codes for CASSLGGGGTEAFF.

The genes are TRBV19 and TRBJ2-7, with D perhaps matching TRBD2 (6 bases). The CDR3 spans 15 residues. Looked up from germline, CDR1 is LNHDA and CDR2 is SQIVND (reference sequence). V lost 3 bases to trimming and J lost 3 bases, with 15 bases between them. For the CDR3, the DNA is TGTGCCAGTAGTATCTCTGCTAGCGCCGTCTACGAGCAGTACTTC. Translating it yields CASSISASAVYEQYF.

The chain has TRBV14 and TRBJ2-2, with TRBD1 matching over 11 bases. From germline, CDR1 is SGHDN and CDR2 FVKESK. The ends lost 2 bases at V and 7 bases at J; junction bases unmatched: 6. The CDR3 runs to 16 residues. Written as DNA, the CDR3 is TGTGCCAGCAGCCAACCTGGACAGGGGGCGTTCGGGGAGCTGTTTTTT. This codes for CASSQPGQGAFGELFF.

The gene calls are TRBV27 and TRBJ1-4; TRBD1 is a possible D gene (6 bases). V gave up 5 bases and J gave up 3 bases, with 16 bases separating them. Germline-derived CDR1 and CDR2 are MNHEY and SMNVEV (reference sequence). This CDR3 spans 16 amino acids. In nucleotides, the CDR3 is TGTGCCAGCAGTCCCCGACAGGCTGGGGCTAATGAAAAACTGTTTTTT. Its protein product is CASSPRQAGANEKLFF.

The chain couples TRBV6-5 to TRBJ1-5; D is undetermined. V lost 5 bases, J lost 2 bases, and 7 bases lay in between. This CDR3 comprises 13 residues. The germline V gene encodes CDR1 MNHEY and CDR2 SVGAGI. The CDR3 sequence: CASSGRGNQPQHF. The CDR3 nucleotides read TGTGCCAGCAGTGGGAGGGGCAATCAGCCCCAGCATTTT.

This chain links TRBV6-5 with TRBJ1-5; D ambiguous. The CDR3 runs to 16 residues. Germline V gene sequence: CDR1 MNHEY, CDR2 SVGAGI. Trimming left V 0 bases short and J 3 bases short, with 12 bases between. The CDR3 DNA follows: TGTGCCAGCAGTTACTCGGCCTCGGCCCCCAATCAGCCCCAGCATTTT. Protein: CASSYSASAPNQPQHF.

This clone occurred once. The chain is built from TRBV7-8 and TRBJ1-1; 9 nucleotides line up with TRBD1. Germline CDR1 reads SGHVS; CDR2 reads FQNEAQ. The V and J ends lost 6 bases and 6 bases, in that order; junction bases with no gene match: 11. CDR3 length: 15 amino acids. Written as DNA, the CDR3 is TGTGCCAGCAGTTCCCGGACAGGGGACCTACCTGAAGCTTTCTTT. The encoded protein is CASSSRTGDLPEAFF.

The chain couples TRBV7-8 to TRBJ2-1; 9 nucleotides line up with TRBD2. Unmatched junction bases numbered 2, after V lost 1 base and J lost 4 bases. The length of the CDR3 is 15 residues. Germline CDR1 is SGHVS and CDR2 is FQNEAQ. The CDR3 here is CASSLVLAGYNEQFF. For the CDR3, the DNA is TGTGCCAGCAGCTTAGTCCTAGCGGGGTACAATGAGCAGTTCTTC.

The chain links TRBV7-6 to TRBJ1-4; 8 nucleotides align to TRBD1. The CDR3 consists of 17 residues. Trimming took 5 bases from V and 0 from J; bases not matched to a gene: 8. Per germline, CDR1 SGHVS and CDR2 FNYEAQ. Here the CDR3 reads CASSPQGQAATNEKLFF. In DNA, the CDR3 is TGTGCCAGCAGCCCTCAGGGACAGGCCGCAACTAATGAAAAACTGTTTTTT. Drawing the rest from reference TRBV7-6 and TRBJ1-4, the complete variable domain is GAGVSQSPRYKVTKRGQDVALRCDPISGHVSLYWYRQALGQGPEFLTYFNYEAQQDKSGLPNDRFSAERPEGSISTLTIQRTEQRDSAMYRCASSPQGQAATNEKLFFGSGTQLSVL.

The genes are TRBV6-6 and TRBJ1-5; the D gene is possibly TRBD1 (6 bases). The CDR3 loop spans 12 amino acids. In germline, CDR1 is MNHNY, CDR2 SVGAGI (reference sequence). V was shortened by 7 bases and J by 8 bases, with 12 bases between the two germline ends. The DNA of the CDR3 is TGTGCCAGCAAACAGGGTGCTGAGCCCCAGCATTTT. It translates to CASKQGAEPQHF.

This clone was recorded once. V and J are TRBV4-3 and TRBJ2-1, with a possible D match to TRBD2 (5 bases). Germline V gives CDR1 LGHNA, CDR2 YSLEER. CDR3 length equals 13 residues. Deletions cut 5 bases from V and 12 bases from J, with 17 bases between. In nucleotides, the CDR3 is TGCGCCAGCAGCGCAAGGACGGGATCAGGGCAGTTCTTC. Translating it yields CASSARTGSGQFF.

This chain joins TRBV14 and TRBJ2-3; D not resolved. This CDR3 contains 17 residues. The germline V and J ends were trimmed by 4 bases and 0 bases, with 17 bases remaining between them. In germline, CDR1 is SGHDN, CDR2 FVKESK. CDR3 protein: CASSPRPLGISTDTQYF. DNA for the CDR3: TGTGCCAGCAGCCCCCGGCCTTTGGGGATAAGCACAGATACGCAGTATTTT.